This TCR beta chain is drawn from a study of T-cell reconstitution after alpha-beta-depleted transplantation in children. The V gene lost 7 bases and the J gene lost 2 bases, with 11 bases spanning the gap. Germline V gene lookup returns CDR1 SNHLY and CDR2 FYNNEI. The CDR3 is 13 amino acids. Construction of the TCRbeta library involved unique molecular identifiers. TCRdb itself ran the PCR reads through MiXCR, one entry per CDR3 protein. Of about 340,000 distinct CDR3 sequences in the sample, roughly 13% are singletons; the top ten hold approximately 4.2%. The sequence was obtained from a human donor who donated a stem cell graft to a child with Fanconi anemia. V gene TRBV2 combines with J gene TRBJ1-1, with D maybe TRBD1 (6 bases). The sample in question was PBMCs, obtained from the stem cell graft. The CDR3 bases are TGTGCCAGCATTGGGGGCTATAACACTGAAGCTTTCTTT. It translates to CASIGGYNTEAFF.